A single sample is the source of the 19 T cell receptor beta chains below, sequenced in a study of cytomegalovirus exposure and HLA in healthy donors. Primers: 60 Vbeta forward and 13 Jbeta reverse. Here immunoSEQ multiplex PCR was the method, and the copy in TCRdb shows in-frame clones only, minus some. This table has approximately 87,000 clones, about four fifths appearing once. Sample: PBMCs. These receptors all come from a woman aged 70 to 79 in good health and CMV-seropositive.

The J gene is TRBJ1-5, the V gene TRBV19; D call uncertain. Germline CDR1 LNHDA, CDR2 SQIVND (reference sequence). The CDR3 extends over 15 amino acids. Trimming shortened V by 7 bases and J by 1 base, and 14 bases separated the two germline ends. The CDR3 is CASKSTGMSNQPQHF. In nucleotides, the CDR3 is TGTGCCAGTAAGAGTACGGGAATGAGCAATCAGCCCCAGCATTTT.

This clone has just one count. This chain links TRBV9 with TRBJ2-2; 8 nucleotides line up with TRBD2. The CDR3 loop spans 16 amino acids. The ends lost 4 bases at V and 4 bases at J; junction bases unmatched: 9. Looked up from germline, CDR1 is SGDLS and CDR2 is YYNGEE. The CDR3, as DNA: TGTGCCAGCAGCCCACAGGTCGGGAGGGCCACCGGGGAGCTGTTTTTT. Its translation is CASSPQVGRATGELFF.

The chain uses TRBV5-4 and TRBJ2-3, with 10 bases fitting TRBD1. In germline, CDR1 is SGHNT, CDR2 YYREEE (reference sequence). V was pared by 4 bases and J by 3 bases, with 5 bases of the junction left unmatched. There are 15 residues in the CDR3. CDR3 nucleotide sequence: TGTGCCAGCAGCCTAGGGGGACAGGGGACAGATACGCAGTATTTT. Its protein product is CASSLGGQGTDTQYF.

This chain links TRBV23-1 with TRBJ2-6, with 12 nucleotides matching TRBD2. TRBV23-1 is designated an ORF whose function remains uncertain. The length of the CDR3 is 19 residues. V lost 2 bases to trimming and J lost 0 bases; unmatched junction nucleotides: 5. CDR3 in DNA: TGCGCCAGCAGTCAAGGGACTAGCGGGTCCCACTCTGGGGCCAACGTCCTGACTTTC. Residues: CASSQGTSGSHSGANVLTF.

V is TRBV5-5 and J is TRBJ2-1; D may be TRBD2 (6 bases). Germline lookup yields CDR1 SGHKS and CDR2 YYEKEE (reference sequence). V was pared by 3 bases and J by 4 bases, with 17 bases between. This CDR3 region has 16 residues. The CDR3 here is CASSSLGRGAYNEQFF. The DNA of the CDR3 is TGTGCCAGCAGCTCCTTGGGGCGGGGCGCTTACAATGAGCAGTTCTTC. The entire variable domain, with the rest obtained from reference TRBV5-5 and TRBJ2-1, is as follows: DAGVTQSPTHLIKTRGQQVTLRCSPISGHKSVSWYQQVLGQGPQFIFQYYEKEERGRGNFPDRFSARQFPNYSSELNVNALLLGDSALYLCASSSLGRGAYNEQFFGPGTRLTVL.

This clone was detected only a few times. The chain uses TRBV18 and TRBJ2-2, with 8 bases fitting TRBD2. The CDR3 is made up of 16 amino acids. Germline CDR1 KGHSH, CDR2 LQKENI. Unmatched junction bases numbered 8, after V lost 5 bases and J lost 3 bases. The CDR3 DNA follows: TGTGCCAGCTCAACCGGTCCGGGAGGGCACACCGGGGAGCTGTTTTTT. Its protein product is CASSTGPGGHTGELFF. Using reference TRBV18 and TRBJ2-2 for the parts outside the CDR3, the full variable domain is NAGVMQNPRHLVRRRGQEARLRCSPMKGHSHVYWYRQLPEEGLKFMVYLQKENIIDESGMPKERFSAEFPKEGPSILRIQQVVRGDSAAYFCASSTGPGGHTGELFFGEGSRLTVL.

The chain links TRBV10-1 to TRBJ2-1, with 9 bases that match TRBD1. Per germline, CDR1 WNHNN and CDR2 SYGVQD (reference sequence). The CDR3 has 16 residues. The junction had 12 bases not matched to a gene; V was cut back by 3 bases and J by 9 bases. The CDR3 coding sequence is TGCGCCAGCAGTGAAATCTCCGGGACAGGGTATACTGAGCAGTTCTTC. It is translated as CASSEISGTGYTEQFF.

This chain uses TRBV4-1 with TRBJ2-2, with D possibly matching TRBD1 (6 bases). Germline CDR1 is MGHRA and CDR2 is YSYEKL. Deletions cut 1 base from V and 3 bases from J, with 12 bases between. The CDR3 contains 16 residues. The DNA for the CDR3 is TGCGCCAGCAGCCAAGTGGGCAGGGGAGACACCGGGGAGCTGTTTTTT. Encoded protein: CASSQVGRGDTGELFF.

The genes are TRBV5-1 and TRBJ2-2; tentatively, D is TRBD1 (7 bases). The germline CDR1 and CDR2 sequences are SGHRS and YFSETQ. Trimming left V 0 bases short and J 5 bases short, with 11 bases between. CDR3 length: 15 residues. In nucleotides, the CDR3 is TGCGCCAGCAGCTTGGATCCAGGGGGGACCGGGGAGCTGTTTTTT. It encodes CASSLDPGGTGELFF. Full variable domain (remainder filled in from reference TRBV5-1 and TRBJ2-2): KAGVTQTPRYLIKTRGQQVTLSCSPISGHRSVSWYQQTPGQGLQFLFEYFSETQRNKGNFPGRFSGRQFSNSRSEMNVSTLELGDSALYLCASSLDPGGTGELFFGEGSRLTVL.

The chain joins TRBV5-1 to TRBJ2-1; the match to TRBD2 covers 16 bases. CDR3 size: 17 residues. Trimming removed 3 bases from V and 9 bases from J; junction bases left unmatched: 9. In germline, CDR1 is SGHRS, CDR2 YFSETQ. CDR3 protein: CASSSLRGLAGGGEQFF. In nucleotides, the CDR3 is TGCGCCAGCAGCTCCCTGAGGGGACTAGCGGGAGGGGGTGAGCAGTTCTTC.

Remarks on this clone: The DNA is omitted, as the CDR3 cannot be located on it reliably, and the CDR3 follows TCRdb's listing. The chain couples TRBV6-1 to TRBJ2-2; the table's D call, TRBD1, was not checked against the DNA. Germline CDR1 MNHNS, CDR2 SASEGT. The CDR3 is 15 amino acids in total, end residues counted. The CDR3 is CASILGALSTGELFF.

The CDR3 loop is CASSPAGQGGTGELFF. As DNA, the CDR3 is TGTGCCAGCAGCCCAGCCGGACAGGGGGGGACCGGGGAGCTGTTTTTT. This sequence joins TRBV14 and TRBJ2-2; the match to TRBD1 covers 10 bases. Losses at the gene ends were 4 bases for V and 5 bases for J; bases not matched to a gene: 7. Germline loops: CDR1 SGHDN, CDR2 FVKESK. The CDR3 is 16 amino acids. The complete variable domain, with remaining parts taken from reference TRBV14 and TRBJ2-2, reads EAGVTQFPSHSVIEKGQTVTLRCDPISGHDNLYWYRRVMGKEIKFLLHFVKESKQDESGMPNNRFLAERTGGTYSTLKVQPAELEDSGVYFCASSPAGQGGTGELFFGEGSRLTVL.

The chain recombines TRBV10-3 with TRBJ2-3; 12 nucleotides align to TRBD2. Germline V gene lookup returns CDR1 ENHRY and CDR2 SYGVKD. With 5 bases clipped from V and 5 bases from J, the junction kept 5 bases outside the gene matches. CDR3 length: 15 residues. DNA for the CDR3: TGTGCCATCAGTCGGACTAGCGGGAAAGGAGATACGCAGTATTTT. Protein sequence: CAISRTSGKGDTQYF.

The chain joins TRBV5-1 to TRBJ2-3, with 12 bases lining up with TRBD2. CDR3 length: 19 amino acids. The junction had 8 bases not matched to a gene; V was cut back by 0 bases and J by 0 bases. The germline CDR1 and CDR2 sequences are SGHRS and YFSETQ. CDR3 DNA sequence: TGCGCCAGCAGCTTGGGACTAGCGGGAGCTGTAGGAAGCACAGATACGCAGTATTTT. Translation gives CASSLGLAGAVGSTDTQYF. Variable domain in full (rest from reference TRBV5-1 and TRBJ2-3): KAGVTQTPRYLIKTRGQQVTLSCSPISGHRSVSWYQQTPGQGLQFLFEYFSETQRNKGNFPGRFSGRQFSNSRSEMNVSTLELGDSALYLCASSLGLAGAVGSTDTQYFGPGTRLTVL.

The CDR3 DNA reads as TGTGCCAGCAGTGCCCCCCTAGCGGGAGGGCCTCGGACGCAGTATTTT. Translated, it gives CASSAPLAGGPRTQYF. This chain connects TRBV6-1 to TRBJ2-3; 12 bases align to TRBD2. Germline assignment: CDR1 MNHNS and CDR2 SASEGT. The CDR3 is made up of 16 amino acids. V shed 4 bases, J shed 9 bases, and the junction held 11 bases outside the gene matches.

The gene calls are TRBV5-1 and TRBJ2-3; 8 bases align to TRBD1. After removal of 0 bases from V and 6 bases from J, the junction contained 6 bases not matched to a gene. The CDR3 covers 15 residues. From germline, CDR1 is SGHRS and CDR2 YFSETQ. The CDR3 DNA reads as TGCGCCAGCAGCTTGGCCCACAGGGGGACGGATACGCAGTATTTT. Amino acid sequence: CASSLAHRGTDTQYF.

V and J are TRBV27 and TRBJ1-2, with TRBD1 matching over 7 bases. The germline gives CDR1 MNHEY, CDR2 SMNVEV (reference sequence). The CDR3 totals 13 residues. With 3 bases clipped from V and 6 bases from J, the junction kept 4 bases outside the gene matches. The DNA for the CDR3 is TGTGCCAGCAGTTTCGCACAGGGGAATGGCTACACCTTC. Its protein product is CASSFAQGNGYTF.

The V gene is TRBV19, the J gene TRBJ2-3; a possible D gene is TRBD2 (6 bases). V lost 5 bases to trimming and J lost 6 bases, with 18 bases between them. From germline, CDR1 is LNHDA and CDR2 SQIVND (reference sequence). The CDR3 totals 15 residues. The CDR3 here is CASSSPRAGKDTQYF. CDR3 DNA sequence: TGTGCCAGTAGTTCTCCGAGGGCGGGAAAGGATACGCAGTATTTT.

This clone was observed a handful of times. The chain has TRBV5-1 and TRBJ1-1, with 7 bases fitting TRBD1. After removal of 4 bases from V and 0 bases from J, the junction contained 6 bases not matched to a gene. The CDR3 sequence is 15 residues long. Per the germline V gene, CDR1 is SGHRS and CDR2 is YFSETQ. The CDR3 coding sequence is TGCGCCAGCAGCCAAGAGGGACAGATGAACACTGAAGCTTTCTTT. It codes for CASSQEGQMNTEAFF.